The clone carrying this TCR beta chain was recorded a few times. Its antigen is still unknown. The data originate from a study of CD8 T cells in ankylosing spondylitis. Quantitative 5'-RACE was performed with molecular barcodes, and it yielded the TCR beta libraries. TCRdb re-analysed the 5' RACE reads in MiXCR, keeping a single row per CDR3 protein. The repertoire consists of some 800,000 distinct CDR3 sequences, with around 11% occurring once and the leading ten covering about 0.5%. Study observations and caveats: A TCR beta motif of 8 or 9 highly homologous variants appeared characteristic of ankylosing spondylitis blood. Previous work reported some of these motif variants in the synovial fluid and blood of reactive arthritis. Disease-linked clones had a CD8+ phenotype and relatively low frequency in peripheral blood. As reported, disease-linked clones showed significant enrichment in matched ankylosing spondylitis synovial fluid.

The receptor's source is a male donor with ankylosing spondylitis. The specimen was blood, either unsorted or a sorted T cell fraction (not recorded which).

This CDR3 is CSAESPSGADTQYF. The CDR3 DNA sequence: TGCAGTGCCGAGTCCCCCTCGGGGGCAGATACGCAGTATTTT. The chain combines TRBV20-1 with TRBJ2-3; possible D gene TRBD2, 6 bases. This CDR3 region has 14 residues. Looked up from germline, CDR1 is DFQATT and CDR2 is SNEGSKA (reference sequence). The V gene lost 6 bases and the J gene lost 4 bases, with 17 bases spanning the gap.